This entry lists 24 T cell receptor beta chains sequenced from one sample in a study of graft-versus-host responses after intestinal transplantation. Both intraepithelial and lamina propria lymphocytes were released by processing graft tissue. Measured with immunoSEQ multiplex PCR; TCRdb has only the in-frame clones, and not every one. The repertoire includes about 3,300 clones, about 79% of them detected once, and about 6.7% sits in the top ten. The sample in question was ileum tissue, obtained approximately 17 and 21 days after intestinal transplantation. All receptors come from a human patient who received an intestinal transplant, so some T cells may come from the graft donor.

The chain uses TRBV9 and TRBJ2-3, with 8 bases identical to TRBD2. The CDR3 runs 16 residues. Germline V gene lookup returns CDR1 SGDLS and CDR2 YYNGEE. The J segment lost 1 base and the V segment lost 0 bases, leaving 4 bases of the junction unmatched. This CDR3 is CASSVETRGGTDTQYF. CDR3 DNA: TGTGCCAGCAGCGTAGAAACGCGGGGGGGCACAGATACGCAGTATTTT.

V and J are TRBV5-1 and TRBJ2-3; D is possibly TRBD2 (7 bases). Germline-derived CDR1 and CDR2 are SGHRS and YFSETQ. V was trimmed by 4 bases and J by 2 bases, leaving 17 bases between them. The CDR3 is 16 residues long. In DNA, the CDR3 is TGCGCCAGCAGCCCCCCCACGGGGGGCTCCACAGATACGCAGTATTTT. This encodes CASSPPTGGSTDTQYF.

V and J are TRBV18 and TRBJ2-4; maybe TRBD2 (5 bases). There are 15 residues in the CDR3. CDR1 and CDR2 (germline): KGHSH, LQKENI. Between the trimmed V and J ends, which lost 4 bases and 0 bases, there was a span of 10 bases. CDR3 sequence: CASSRADLAKNIQYF. The CDR3 bases are TGTGCCAGCTCACGAGCGGACCTAGCCAAAAACATTCAGTACTTC.

The chain has TRBV5-1 and TRBJ1-4; 10 bases map to TRBD1. Germline V CDR1 and CDR2: SGHRS, YFSETQ. The junction had 4 bases not matched to a gene; V was cut back by 4 bases and J by 7 bases. The CDR3 is 14 residues long. CDR3: CASSPDRGGEKLFF. The CDR3 nucleotides are TGCGCCAGCAGCCCGGACAGGGGGGGTGAAAAACTGTTTTTT.

CDR3 region: CASSELGTVYGYTF. The CDR3 bases are TGTGCCAGCAGTGAATTAGGAACAGTCTATGGCTACACCTTC. The chain has TRBV25-1 and TRBJ1-2; unclear D gene. Germline CDR1 is MGHDK and CDR2 is SYGVNS. Trimming took 1 base from V and 4 from J, leaving 10 bases between them. The CDR3 has 14 amino acids.

Only one count was recorded for this clone. The chain employs TRBV6-5 and TRBJ1-2, with TRBD1 matching 7 bases. Per the germline V gene, CDR1 is MNHEY and CDR2 is SVGAGI. The junction had 10 bases not matched to a gene; V was cut back by 0 bases and J by 6 bases. This CDR3 comprises 16 residues. The CDR3 spells CASSYSNRGRINGYTF. In DNA, the CDR3 is TGTGCCAGCAGTTACTCGAACAGGGGAAGGATTAATGGCTACACCTTC.

With regard to this clone: The same CDR3 arises from other DNA sequences in this sample as well. This chain uses TRBV19 with TRBJ1-1, with TRBD1 identical over 10 bases. Germline assignment: CDR1 LNHDA and CDR2 SQIVND (reference sequence). The CDR3 sequence is 19 residues long. The junction had 20 bases not matched to a gene; V was cut back by 2 bases and J by 8 bases. DNA for the CDR3: TGTGCCAGTAGTATACTTCCCCCCAGACTAAGGGACAGGGGTACCGAAGCTTTCTTT. Amino acid sequence: CASSILPPRLRDRGTEAFF.

This sequence joins TRBV10-2 and TRBJ2-7; D gene ambiguous. This CDR3 is built from 13 residues. Germline CDR1 and CDR2: WSHSY and SAAADI. Trimming shortened V by 6 bases and J by 3 bases, and 12 bases separated the two germline ends. The CDR3 region has the DNA TGCGCCAGCAGGAACCTAGACCTCTACGAGCAGTACTTC. This codes for CASRNLDLYEQYF.

The V and J genes are TRBV27 and TRBJ2-5; TRBD2 agrees at 9 bases. The better agreement between TRBJ2-7 and the DNA end casts doubt on the J call. The CDR3 loop spans 15 amino acids. CDR1 is MNHEY, CDR2 SMNVEV, per germline (reference sequence). CDR3 amino acids: CASSLSSGGAYEQYF. As DNA, the CDR3 is TGTGCCAGCAGTTTATCTAGCGGGGGTGCCTACGAGCAGTACTTC.

This chain connects TRBV28 to TRBJ1-1; no firm D call. Trimming shortened V by 5 bases and J by 0 bases, and 13 bases separated the two germline ends. The germline V gene encodes CDR1 MDHEN and CDR2 SYDVKM. This CDR3 is 15 amino acids long. The CDR3 DNA reads TGTGCCAGCAGTCCTATAGGGATTATGAACACTGAAGCTTTCTTT. Residues: CASSPIGIMNTEAFF.

V is TRBV5-1 and J is TRBJ2-7; D remains unclear. Deletions cut 5 bases from V and 0 bases from J, with 12 bases between. CDR1 is SGHRS, CDR2 YFSETQ, per germline. The CDR3 totals 14 residues. The DNA of the CDR3 is TGCGCCAGCAGGGGGATGGGATCCTCCTACGAGCAGTACTTC. Amino acid sequence: CASRGMGSSYEQYF.

The J gene is TRBJ2-1, the V gene TRBV14, with 15 bases aligning to TRBD2. This CDR3 has 16 amino acids. Germline CDR1 SGHDN, CDR2 FVKESK. The ends lost 3 bases at V and 7 bases at J; junction bases unmatched: 4. CDR3 in amino acids: CASSHGLAGGPNEQFF. In DNA form, the CDR3 reads TGTGCCAGCAGCCACGGACTAGCGGGGGGGCCGAATGAGCAGTTCTTC.

The chain's CDR3 is CASSRPGTSPGELFF. CDR3 sequence (DNA): TGTGCCAGCAGCCGGCCCGGGACATCCCCCGGGGAGCTGTTTTTT. The chain combines TRBV9 with TRBJ2-2, with TRBD1 as a possible D gene (6 bases). This CDR3 is 15 amino acids long. The V gene's germline CDR1 is SGDLS and CDR2 YYNGEE. V dropped 4 bases and J dropped 6 bases, with 16 bases sitting between them.

This clone was picked up one time. The chain joins TRBV28 to TRBJ2-3, with 10 bases fitting TRBD2. This CDR3 is built from 16 residues. V was clipped by 6 bases and J by 0 bases; unmatched bases: 6. Germline V gene sequence: CDR1 MDHEN, CDR2 SYDVKM. CDR3 nucleotides: TGTGCCAGCAGCCATGGACTAGCGGATAGCACAGATACGCAGTATTTT. Its translation is CASSHGLADSTDTQYF.

This clone is a singleton in its sample. The gene calls are TRBV2 and TRBJ1-1; D may be TRBD1 (6 bases). Germline assignment: CDR1 SNHLY and CDR2 FYNNEI. The CDR3 sequence is 15 residues long. Trimming shortened V by 0 bases and J by 5 bases, and 13 bases separated the two germline ends. This chain's CDR3 is CASSEAPGGGTEAFF. The CDR3 nucleotides are TGTGCCAGCAGTGAAGCCCCCGGGGGCGGGACTGAAGCTTTCTTT.

This chain links TRBV5-6 with TRBJ1-1, with TRBD1 matching over 11 bases. With V trimmed by 1 base and J by 3 bases, 8 bases remained unmatched. This CDR3 contains 17 residues. CDR1 is SGHDT and CDR2 is YYEEEE in the germline V gene. The CDR3 protein is CASSLIRTGGPDTEAFF. The CDR3 bases are TGTGCCAGCAGCTTGATCCGGACAGGGGGCCCCGACACTGAAGCTTTCTTT.

The V and J genes are TRBV27 and TRBJ1-6; D not resolved. With 6 bases removed from V and 8 bases from J, the gap between germline ends came to 20 bases. Germline CDR1 MNHEY, CDR2 SMNVEV (reference sequence). The CDR3 consists of 16 residues. This CDR3 reads CASRPSGGLRYSPLHF. The CDR3 DNA sequence: TGTGCCAGCAGACCTTCAGGTGGGTTGAGGTATTCACCCCTCCACTTT.

V gene TRBV11-3 combines with J gene TRBJ2-3; a weak D match, TRBD2 (6 bases). The CDR3 spans 13 residues. CDR1 SGHNT and CDR2 YENEEA come from the germline V gene. Trimming pared 3 bases from V and 4 bases from J, leaving 8 bases between. The CDR3 protein is CASSLEGPDTQYF. The CDR3 nucleotides read TGTGCCAGCAGCTTGGAGGGCCCAGATACGCAGTATTTT.

The chain is built from TRBV6-5 and TRBJ2-3, with D hard to call. Germline assignment: CDR1 MNHEY and CDR2 SVGAGI. CDR3 length: 12 amino acids. V was cut by 3 bases and J by 6 bases, with 7 bases left in between. The CDR3 coding sequence is TGTGCCAGCAGTTATACTCTTGATACGCAGTATTTT. Translated, it gives CASSYTLDTQYF.

The CDR3 DNA follows: TGTGCCAGCAGTTTACCTGGGGTTTACAATGAGCAGTTCTTC. Translating gives CASSLPGVYNEQFF. The chain carries TRBV28 and TRBJ2-1, with no clear D. The CDR3 runs 14 residues. Germline CDR1 MDHEN, CDR2 SYDVKM. The V and J ends lost 2 bases and 4 bases respectively, with 9 bases between them.

This chain uses TRBV6-1 with TRBJ1-1, with D possibly TRBD1 on 5 matching bases. The CDR3 is made up of 13 amino acids. CDR1 is MNHNS, CDR2 SASEGT, per germline. Deletions cut 3 bases from V and 3 bases from J, with 8 bases between. This CDR3 is CASSEDTYTEAFF. The CDR3 DNA reads TGTGCCAGCAGTGAGGACACTTACACTGAAGCTTTCTTT.

The chain joins TRBV27 to TRBJ2-2; 7 bases agree with TRBD2. J was trimmed by 7 bases and V by 2 bases; bases with no gene match: 10. CDR1 MNHEY and CDR2 SMNVEV come from the germline V gene (reference sequence). The CDR3 has 16 amino acids. The CDR3 loop is CASSLTRATSVGELFF. The CDR3 DNA reads TGTGCCAGCAGTTTAACCCGCGCTACTAGCGTCGGGGAGCTGTTTTTT.

This CDR3 reads CASSFAGGPNNEQFF. The CDR3 DNA sequence: TGTGCCAGCAGTTTTGCGGGGGGGCCTAACAATGAGCAGTTCTTC. The rearrangement links TRBV6-5 to TRBJ2-1; 9 nucleotides align to TRBD2. The CDR3 totals 15 residues. Trimming took 4 bases from V and 5 from J; bases not matched to a gene: 6. Germline CDR1 and CDR2: MNHEY and SVGAGI.

The V call is TRBV6-1, the J call TRBJ1-1; unclear D gene. The germline V gene has CDR1 MNHNS and CDR2 SASEGT. Trimming pared 3 bases from V and 7 bases from J, leaving 6 bases between. The CDR3 is 11 residues long. The CDR3 DNA reads as TGTGCCAGCAGTGAGGACCGTGAAGCTTTCTTT. It yields the protein CASSEDREAFF.